This T cell receptor (beta chain) came from a study of CD8+CD57+ T cells in acquired aplastic anemia. Sequencing involved patients with CD8+CD57+ cell expansion previously shown by flow cytometry. Therapy had not been given to patients before blood sampling. TCR beta VDJ and CDR3 were profiled, and genomic DNA was the template. TCRdb re-called the reads through MiXCR, storing one row per CDR3 protein. Here the sample spans about 180,000 distinct CDR3 sequences, roughly 60% being singletons. The TCR sequence derives from a human donor with aplastic anemia. The source material was sorted CD4+, CD8+, or CD8+CD57+ T cells (not recorded which) from PBMCs.

CDR3 coding DNA: TGTGCCAGCAGCCCAGTTGGACGCTACGAGCAGTACTTC. As protein: CASSPVGRYEQYF. This chain uses TRBV7-2 with TRBJ2-7; D gene ambiguous. The CDR3 sequence is 13 residues long. Trimming cost V 5 bases and J 3 bases, with 11 bases left between them. Germline CDR1 reads SGHTA; CDR2 reads FQGNSA.